This T cell receptor (beta chain) was retrieved from a study of blood T cell repertoires in COVID-19. The germline CDR1 and CDR2 sequences are MDHEN and SYDVKM. CDR3 length equals 13 residues. The V and J ends lost 5 bases and 4 bases, in that order; junction bases with no gene match: 4. Clones were read by immunoSEQ multiplex PCR, and TCRdb kept only the in-frame ones, dropping some. Counted here are a few hundred thousand clones, around 87% occurring once; the ten biggest clones make up 1%. The clonotype originates from a man in his fifties or sixties with active or convalescent COVID-19. This rearrangement joins TRBV28 to TRBJ1-2; the match to TRBD1 covers 7 bases. Sequences were obtained from peripheral blood. CDR3 DNA: TGTGCCAGCAGTGCCTACAGGGGCTATGGCTACACCTTC. The encoded protein is CASSAYRGYGYTF.